These 27 T cell receptor beta chains were all obtained from the same sample, sequenced in a study of blood T cell repertoires in COVID-19. TCRdb's table, derived via immunoSEQ multiplex PCR, lists solely in-frame clones and lacks some. In the table there are fewer than 200,000 clones, roughly 84% of which are singletons. Sequencing was carried out using PBMCs or T cells enriched from blood (not recorded which). Receptors were obtained from a man aged 45 to 65 who had recovered from COVID-19.

This clone was counted only a few times. Other DNA sequences in the same sample also yield this CDR3. This sequence joins TRBV6-5 and TRBJ1-2, with 8 bases identical to TRBD1. Trimming at V came to 2 bases and at J to 7 bases, leaving 6 bases not matched to a gene. The germline V gene encodes CDR1 MNHEY and CDR2 SVGAGI. The CDR3 covers 14 residues. The CDR3 here is CASSYTGQGVGYTF. CDR3 DNA: TGTGCCAGCAGTTACACAGGACAGGGAGTTGGCTACACCTTC.

The V and J genes are TRBV5-1 and TRBJ2-5; 14 nucleotides match TRBD2. The junction had 9 bases not matched to a gene; V was cut back by 0 bases and J by 5 bases. Germline values: CDR1 SGHRS, CDR2 YFSETQ. CDR3 size: 18 residues. CDR3 bases: TGCGCCAGCAGCTTGGTCGGGACTAGCGGGGGCGCCGGGGAGACCCAGTACTTC. Translation: CASSLVGTSGGAGETQYF.

The gene calls are TRBV6-5 and TRBJ1-1; 11 nucleotides match TRBD1. CDR3 size: 15 residues. The germline V gene encodes CDR1 MNHEY and CDR2 SVGAGI. The V gene end was trimmed by 7 bases and the J gene end by 6 bases; junction bases not matched to a gene: 10. CDR3 DNA sequence: TGTGCCAGCATTCGAAGGGACAGGGGGTTCTCTGAAGCTTTCTTT. It translates to CASIRRDRGFSEAFF.

The V gene is TRBV30, the J gene TRBJ2-5, with 7 positions matching TRBD2. The junction had 5 bases not matched to a gene; V was cut back by 2 bases and J by 5 bases. The CDR3 length is 13 residues. Looked up from germline, CDR1 is GTSNPN and CDR2 is SVGIG (reference sequence). CDR3: CAWSRLRGETQYF. CDR3 DNA: TGTGCCTGGAGTAGACTGCGGGGGGAGACCCAGTACTTC.

The genes are TRBV14 and TRBJ2-3; 8 nucleotides match TRBD1. V dropped 0 bases and J dropped 2; count of bases not matched to a gene: 1. Germline V CDR1 and CDR2: SGHDN, FVKESK. The CDR3 totals 15 residues. The CDR3 here is CASSQDRGPTDTQYF. The CDR3 DNA sequence: TGTGCCAGCAGCCAAGACAGGGGGCCCACAGATACGCAGTATTTT.

This rearrangement joins TRBV21-1 to TRBJ2-3; the table's D call of TRBD2 was not tested on the DNA. TRBV21-1 represents a pseudogene. The CDR3 is made up of 15 amino acids. Written as DNA, the CDR3 is TGTGCCAGCAGGAGGGCTAGCGGGACGGGTGATACGCAGTATTTT. Translated: CASRRASGTGDTQYF.

The chain employs TRBV20-1 and TRBJ1-6; D remains unclear. CDR3 length: 15 amino acids. From germline, CDR1 is DFQATT and CDR2 SNEGSKA (reference sequence). V shed 3 bases and J shed 5 bases, with 14 bases lying between them. CDR3 sequence: CSASTGRRDNSPLHF. The CDR3 DNA reads as TGCAGTGCTAGTACCGGACGGAGGGATAATTCACCCCTCCACTTT.

V is TRBV30 and J is TRBJ2-6, with TRBD1 matching over 7 bases. V was clipped by 5 bases and J by 2 bases; unmatched bases: 3. CDR1 and CDR2 from the germline V gene are GTSNPN and SVGIG (reference sequence). This CDR3 has 14 residues. The DNA for the CDR3 is TGTGCCTGGGGGACAGCAGCTGGGGCCAACGTCCTGACTTTC. Protein sequence: CAWGTAAGANVLTF.

The genes are TRBV2 and TRBJ1-2, with D possibly TRBD1 on 6 matching bases. This CDR3 is 12 amino acids long. V shed 6 bases and J shed 8 bases, with 13 bases lying between them. Germline CDR1 is SNHLY and CDR2 is FYNNEI. Written as DNA, the CDR3 is TGTGCCAGCAGCACCGGACAGTGGGGCTACACCTTC. Amino acid sequence: CASSTGQWGYTF.

The chain is built from TRBV19 and TRBJ1-2; D perhaps matches TRBD1 (6 bases). Trimming pared 1 base from V and 8 bases from J, leaving 14 bases between. Germline V gene data show CDR1 as LNHDA and CDR2 as SQIVND (reference sequence). CDR3 size: 14 residues. CDR3 sequence: CASSIGEQGRGYTF. The CDR3 DNA reads TGTGCCAGTAGTATAGGGGAACAGGGACGGGGCTACACCTTC. Drawing the rest from reference TRBV19 and TRBJ1-2, the complete variable domain is DGGITQSPKYLFRKEGQNVTLSCEQNLNHDAMYWYRQDPGQGLRLIYYSQIVNDFQKGDIAEGYSVSREKKESFPLTVTSAQKNPTAFYLCASSIGEQGRGYTFGSGTRLTVV.

The chain uses TRBV4-1 and TRBJ2-3; 7 nucleotides match TRBD2. Trimming took 4 bases from V and 1 from J; bases not matched to a gene: 2. CDR3 length: 14 residues. From germline, CDR1 is MGHRA and CDR2 YSYEKL. The CDR3 bases are TGCGCCAGCAGCCGAAGCGGGGGCACAGATACGCAGTATTTT. Translation gives CASSRSGGTDTQYF.

The rearrangement uses TRBV2 and TRBJ1-2, with D unresolved. With 6 bases removed from V and 10 bases from J, the gap between germline ends came to 21 bases. The germline V gene encodes CDR1 SNHLY and CDR2 FYNNEI. This CDR3 has 14 amino acids. CDR3 region: CASSESRGFFDYTF. In DNA, the CDR3 is TGTGCCAGCAGCGAGAGCAGAGGGTTTTTTGACTACACCTTC.

The chain employs TRBV19 and TRBJ2-1, with 9 bases identical to TRBD2. V shed 4 bases and J 6 bases; nucleotides not matched to a gene: 7. Germline V gene lookup returns CDR1 LNHDA and CDR2 SQIVND (reference sequence). There are 15 residues in the CDR3. The CDR3 sequence is CASSNGLARVNEQFF. DNA of the CDR3: TGTGCCAGTAGTAACGGACTAGCGAGGGTCAATGAGCAGTTCTTC.

The CDR3 spells CSVALAGGQNNEQFF. The CDR3 DNA reads as TGCAGCGTGGCACTAGCGGGGGGGCAAAACAATGAGCAGTTCTTC. The genes are TRBV29-1 and TRBJ2-1; TRBD2 agrees at 13 bases. Germline CDR1 is SQVTM and CDR2 is ANQGSEA. The CDR3 is 15 amino acids. V gave up 6 bases and J gave up 5 bases; unmatched junction bases: 7.

V is TRBV6-1 and J is TRBJ2-1, with 7 bases aligning to TRBD2. The ends lost 2 bases at V and 9 bases at J; junction bases unmatched: 7. CDR3 size: 14 residues. CDR1 and CDR2 (germline): MNHNS, SASEGT. Written as DNA, the CDR3 is TGTGCCAGCAGTGAACTGCGGACTAGTGCTGAGCAGTTCTTC. Residues: CASSELRTSAEQFF.

This sequence joins TRBV10-3 and TRBJ1-2; possible D gene TRBD1, 6 bases. Germline CDR1 and CDR2: ENHRY and SYGVKD. This CDR3 is 14 amino acids long. Trimming took 0 bases from V and 6 from J, leaving 11 bases between them. CDR3 nucleotide sequence: TGTGCCATCAGTGAGTCGACAGGTTTCGATGGCTACACCTTC. Residues: CAISESTGFDGYTF.

This chain joins TRBV5-5 and TRBJ1-2; 8 bases align to TRBD1. CDR3 size: 17 residues. CDR1 is SGHKS and CDR2 is YYEKEE in the germline V gene (reference sequence). V gave up 1 base and J gave up 4 bases; unmatched junction bases: 12. In DNA form, the CDR3 reads TGTGCCAGCAGCTTGCCTCGCTCAGGGGGCGCAGGCTATGGCTACACCTTC. Translating it yields CASSLPRSGGAGYGYTF.

CDR3 loop: CASSYGAAYEQYF. DNA of the CDR3: TGTGCCAGCAGTTACGGGGCAGCCTACGAGCAGTACTTC. The J gene is TRBJ2-7, the V gene TRBV6-5; D may be TRBD1 (5 bases). Per germline, CDR1 MNHEY and CDR2 SVGAGI. The CDR3 has 13 residues. V was cut by 2 bases and J by 2 bases, with 7 bases left in between.

V gene TRBV12-5 combines with J gene TRBJ2-5; 9 bases align to TRBD1. Germline V gene sequence: CDR1 LGHNT, CDR2 FRNRAP. J was trimmed by 3 bases and V by 6 bases; bases with no gene match: 2. There are 13 residues in the CDR3. The CDR3 spells CASGGTGKETQYF. The DNA for the CDR3 is TGTGCTAGTGGCGGGACAGGGAAAGAGACCCAGTACTTC.

This clone was recorded only once. This chain joins TRBV6-1 and TRBJ1-5; D possibly corresponds to TRBD1 (5 bases). This CDR3 contains 14 residues. V was clipped by 3 bases and J by 1 base, with 7 bases between them. CDR1 is MNHNS, CDR2 SASEGT, per germline. The CDR3 DNA reads as TGTGCCAGCAGTGAGCGGGACAGCAATCAGCCCCAGCATTTT. It encodes CASSERDSNQPQHF.

The rearrangement links TRBV19 to TRBJ2-6, with 8 bases identical to TRBD1. In germline, CDR1 is LNHDA, CDR2 SQIVND (reference sequence). This CDR3 has 16 residues. J lost 2 bases, V lost 6 bases, and 6 bases had no gene match. The CDR3: CASSPDRGAGANVLTF. CDR3 nucleotide sequence: TGTGCCAGTAGCCCAGACAGGGGAGCTGGGGCCAACGTCCTGACTTTC.

This rearrangement joins TRBV27 to TRBJ2-2, with 8 bases that match TRBD1. Germline V gives CDR1 MNHEY, CDR2 SMNVEV (reference sequence). With V trimmed by 3 bases and J by 6 bases, 3 bases remained unmatched. The CDR3 consists of 14 residues. CDR3 sequence: CASSLQGAAGELFF. The CDR3 DNA is TGTGCCAGCAGTTTGCAGGGGGCGGCCGGGGAGCTGTTTTTT.

V is TRBV5-1 and J is TRBJ2-3, with 9 bases identical to TRBD1. Germline V gene sequence: CDR1 SGHRS, CDR2 YFSETQ. The CDR3 sequence is 16 residues long. Trimming cost V 0 bases and J 1 base; bases outside gene matches: 3. Here the CDR3 reads CASSLDRGRGTDTQYF. CDR3 sequence (DNA): TGCGCCAGCAGCTTGGACAGGGGGCGCGGCACAGATACGCAGTATTTT.

The chain couples TRBV19 to TRBJ2-3; D is perhaps TRBD2 (6 bases). The germline CDR1 and CDR2 sequences are LNHDA and SQIVND (reference sequence). V dropped 6 bases and J dropped 4 bases, with 11 bases sitting between them. The CDR3 is made up of 13 amino acids. The CDR3 sequence: CASSFGGSDTQYF. CDR3 DNA: TGTGCCAGTAGCTTTGGGGGGTCAGATACGCAGTATTTT.

This rearrangement joins TRBV24-1 to TRBJ2-3, with D possibly TRBD1 on 5 matching bases. The CDR3 is 18 amino acids. Germline V gene data show CDR1 as KGHDR and CDR2 as SFDVKD. Trimming removed 4 bases at V and 1 base at J, with 20 bases between. CDR3 loop: CATSDHPGQVRGTDTQYF. The DNA of the CDR3 is TGTGCCACCAGTGACCACCCCGGGCAGGTCAGGGGCACAGATACGCAGTATTTT.

V and J are TRBV2 and TRBJ2-7; 9 bases map to TRBD1. Trimming at V came to 4 bases and at J to 0 bases, leaving 4 bases not matched to a gene. The CDR3 contains 15 residues. Germline-derived CDR1 and CDR2 are SNHLY and FYNNEI. This chain's CDR3 is CASSGGQGLSYEQYF. CDR3 DNA: TGTGCCAGCAGTGGGGGACAGGGCCTCTCCTACGAGCAGTACTTC.

The chain recombines TRBV19 with TRBJ1-2, with 7 bases identical to TRBD1. The CDR3 consists of 13 residues. The V gene end was trimmed by 7 bases and the J gene end by 4 bases; junction bases not matched to a gene: 6. From germline, CDR1 is LNHDA and CDR2 SQIVND (reference sequence). CDR3 DNA: TGTGCCAGTAAAAGGGACAGTCTCTATGGCTACACCTTC. Protein product: CASKRDSLYGYTF.